This T cell receptor (beta chain) was identified in a study of cytomegalovirus exposure and HLA in healthy donors. Notes on the study in general: Certain sequence variants were highly shared and formed a cluster, and this cluster was likely a sequencing artifact. The investigators catalogued 150 to 200 TCR beta chains as cytomegalovirus-associated.

A multiplex PCR was run with 60 Vbeta primers and 13 Jbeta primers. Libraries were prepared by immunoSEQ multiplex PCR; TCRdb keeps only in-frame clonotypes and omits some of them. This sample carries 70,000 to 95,000 clones, roughly 77% of them seen once, and the ten largest clones take approximately 2.1%. Turning to this clone: Antigen unknown.

Germline loops: CDR1 SQVTM, CDR2 ANQGSEA. This CDR3 is built from 12 residues. Trimming cost V 7 bases and J 2 bases, with 12 bases left between them. The rearrangement uses TRBV29-1 and TRBJ2-7; D is perhaps TRBD1 (6 bases). This sequence originates from a man aged 40-50 years in good health and CMV-seronegative. Sample: PBMCs. The CDR3, as DNA: TGCAGCGCAAAGACAGGCCCCTACGAGCAGTACTTC. This translates into CSAKTGPYEQYF.